Below are 17 T cell receptor beta chains sequenced from a single sample in a study of identical twins. TCRdb redid the calling of the 5' RACE reads with MiXCR, one entry per CDR3 protein. The profile shows about 890,000 distinct CDR3 sequences, roughly an eighth of them singletons. These data were also filed under a second study, of yellow fever vaccine responses in identical twins.

The source material was PBMCs. The receptor source for this set is a woman aged 18-29 years in good health.

This clonotype was counted many times. V usage is TRBV28 and J usage is TRBJ1-2; TRBD1 agrees at 9 bases. V gave up 6 bases and J gave up 8 bases; unmatched junction bases: 10. The CDR3 loop spans 14 amino acids. Germline V CDR1 and CDR2: MDHEN, SYDVKM. CDR3 coding DNA: TGTGCCAGCAGCTCAGCGGACAGGGGATGGGGCTACACCTTC. Protein sequence: CASSSADRGWGYTF.

This clonotype was recorded at least ten times. The J gene is TRBJ1-5, the V gene TRBV20-1, with unresolved D. The germline CDR1 and CDR2 sequences are DFQATT and SNEGSKA (reference sequence). The CDR3 spans 13 residues. Deletions cut 4 bases from V and 0 bases from J, with 7 bases between. The CDR3 coding sequence is TGCAGTGCTACGCAGGATAGCAATCAGCCCCAGCATTTT. It encodes CSATQDSNQPQHF.

Many counts were recorded for this clonotype. The rearrangement links TRBV7-9 to TRBJ2-1, with D hard to call. The CDR3 has 12 amino acids. Germline V gene sequence: CDR1 SEHNR, CDR2 FQNEAQ (reference sequence). Between the trimmed V and J ends, which lost 5 bases and 7 bases, there was a span of 9 bases. In DNA form, the CDR3 reads TGTGCCAGCAGCCGAGTCAAGAATGAGCAGTTCTTC. Translation gives CASSRVKNEQFF.

V usage is TRBV9 and J usage is TRBJ2-7, with D possibly TRBD2 on 5 matching bases. The CDR3 has 14 residues. V was trimmed by 0 bases and J by 4 bases, leaving 11 bases between them. Germline-derived CDR1 and CDR2 are SGDLS and YYNGEE. CDR3 in DNA: TGTGCCAGCAGCGTAGAATGGCGGGCATACGAGCAGTACTTC. Protein: CASSVEWRAYEQYF.

The rearrangement links TRBV7-7 to TRBJ2-7, with D possibly being TRBD1 or TRBD2 (5 bases each). The CDR3 is made up of 13 amino acids. The ends were cut back, 5 bases at V and 6 bases at J, with 14 bases in the middle. In germline, CDR1 is SSHAT, CDR2 FNYEAQ (reference sequence). CDR3 coding DNA: TGTGCCAGCAGCCCCGAAGGGACGGGCGAGCAGTACTTC. Translation gives CASSPEGTGEQYF.

The rearrangement links TRBV20-1 to TRBJ2-3; 10 bases fit TRBD2. With V trimmed by 4 bases and J by 0 bases, 4 bases remained unmatched. Germline V lookup: CDR1 DFQATT, CDR2 SNEGSKA (reference sequence). The length of the CDR3 is 15 residues. This CDR3 reads CSATTSGSSTDTQYF. The CDR3 DNA reads as TGCAGTGCTACGACTAGCGGGTCTAGCACAGATACGCAGTATTTT.

This chain uses TRBV19 with TRBJ2-3, with 7 positions matching TRBD1. V lost 4 bases, J lost 4 bases, and 8 bases stayed unmatched. This CDR3 is 15 amino acids long. The germline gives CDR1 LNHDA, CDR2 SQIVND (reference sequence). Here the CDR3 DNA reads TGTGCCAGTAGTACGACAGGGTATCTGGCAGATACGCAGTATTTT. Translation gives CASSTTGYLADTQYF. The variable domain in full, completed from reference TRBV19 and TRBJ2-3, reads DGGITQSPKYLFRKEGQNVTLSCEQNLNHDAMYWYRQDPGQGLRLIYYSQIVNDFQKGDIAEGYSVSREKKESFPLTVTSAQKNPTAFYLCASSTTGYLADTQYFGPGTRLTVL.

This clonotype was counted between two and nine times. This chain joins TRBV20-1 and TRBJ2-7, with D possibly matching TRBD2 (5 bases). Germline CDR1 reads DFQATT; CDR2 reads SNEGSKA (reference sequence). V was shortened by 4 bases and J by 0 bases, with 13 bases between the two germline ends. This CDR3 has 14 residues. The DNA for the CDR3 is TGCAGTGCTAATTCGGGGAATAGCTCCTACGAGCAGTACGTC. Protein product: CSANSGNSSYEQYV.

This clonotype was detected only a few times. The rearrangement joins TRBV20-1 to TRBJ1-1; D gene unclear. Trimming stripped 6 bases from V and 4 bases from J, with 18 bases between. From germline, CDR1 is DFQATT and CDR2 SNEGSKA (reference sequence). The CDR3 length is 14 residues. Here the CDR3 DNA reads TGCAGTGCCCACGGAGGGCGGGGAGGCACTGAAGCTTTCTTT. This gives the protein CSAHGGRGGTEAFF.

V usage is TRBV12-3 or TRBV12-4 and J usage is TRBJ2-3; the match to TRBD2 covers 16 bases. With 6 bases clipped from V and 9 bases from J, the junction kept 12 bases outside the gene matches. The CDR3 spans 17 residues. The CDR3 DNA follows: TGTGCCAGCAGCCGTCCCGGGACTAGCGGGGGGGCTCCCACGCAGTATTTT. It yields the protein CASSRPGTSGGAPTQYF.

This chain links TRBV19 with TRBJ1-1; no definite D call. The V gene's germline CDR1 is LNHDA and CDR2 SQIVND (reference sequence). V was trimmed by 5 bases and J by 1 base, leaving 8 bases between them. This CDR3 spans 13 amino acids. This CDR3 reads CASSVNRNTEAFF. For the CDR3, the DNA is TGTGCCAGTAGTGTAAACAGGAACACTGAAGCTTTCTTT.

This clonotype was found a few times. The chain couples TRBV5-1 to TRBJ2-5; 9 bases match TRBD1. Losses at the gene ends were 2 bases for V and 3 bases for J; bases not matched to a gene: 5. This CDR3 has 15 residues. In germline, CDR1 is SGHRS, CDR2 YFSETQ. CDR3 amino acids: CASSLQGAAEETQYF. CDR3 nucleotides: TGCGCCAGCAGCTTACAGGGGGCTGCGGAAGAGACCCAGTACTTC.

The table lists this clonotype with a few counts. The V gene is TRBV19, the J gene TRBJ2-3; D is tentatively TRBD1 or TRBD2 (5 bases each). V lost 4 bases, J lost 3 bases, and 11 bases lay in between. CDR3 length: 14 residues. Germline values: CDR1 LNHDA, CDR2 SQIVND (reference sequence). This CDR3 reads CASSTGPGTDTQYF. The CDR3 DNA is TGTGCCAGTAGTACGGGACCTGGGACAGATACGCAGTATTTT.

A few counts support this clonotype. CDR3 sequence: CASSQGLAGEGVDNEQFF. In nucleotides, the CDR3 is TGTGCCAGCAGCCAAGGTCTAGCGGGAGAAGGAGTCGACAATGAGCAGTTCTTC. The V gene is TRBV4-2, the J gene TRBJ2-1; 10 nucleotides match TRBD2. Per germline, CDR1 LGHNA and CDR2 YNFKEQ. The CDR3 runs to 18 residues. Trimming removed 1 base from V and 5 bases from J; junction bases left unmatched: 11.

This clonotype came up a few times. The CDR3 sequence: CASSNTGSGANVLTF. In DNA form, the CDR3 reads TGTGCCAGCAGCAACACAGGTTCTGGGGCCAACGTCCTGACTTTC. The chain is built from TRBV4-2 and TRBJ2-6; a possible D gene is TRBD1 (5 bases). V was trimmed by 5 bases and J by 1 base, leaving 9 bases between them. The germline V gene encodes CDR1 LGHNA and CDR2 YNFKEQ. The CDR3 runs to 15 residues.

This clonotype was found many times. The chain employs TRBV9 and TRBJ2-5, with 7 nucleotides matching TRBD1. The CDR3 has 16 amino acids. The germline V gene encodes CDR1 SGDLS and CDR2 YYNGEE. Trimming at V came to 0 bases and at J to 2 bases, leaving 7 bases not matched to a gene. The CDR3 reads CASSVGRGTVQETQYF. The CDR3 DNA is TGTGCCAGCAGCGTAGGGCGTGGGACAGTACAAGAGACCCAGTACTTC.

In this sample, this clonotype turned up a few times. V is TRBV5-1 and J is TRBJ2-1, with 7 bases fitting TRBD2. The trim removed 0 bases at V and 4 bases at J, leaving 7 bases unmatched. The CDR3 length is 16 residues. The germline V gene has CDR1 SGHRS and CDR2 YFSETQ. CDR3 DNA sequence: TGCGCCAGCAGCTTGGAGGCGGGAGCATCATACAATGAGCAGTTCTTC. Residues: CASSLEAGASYNEQFF.